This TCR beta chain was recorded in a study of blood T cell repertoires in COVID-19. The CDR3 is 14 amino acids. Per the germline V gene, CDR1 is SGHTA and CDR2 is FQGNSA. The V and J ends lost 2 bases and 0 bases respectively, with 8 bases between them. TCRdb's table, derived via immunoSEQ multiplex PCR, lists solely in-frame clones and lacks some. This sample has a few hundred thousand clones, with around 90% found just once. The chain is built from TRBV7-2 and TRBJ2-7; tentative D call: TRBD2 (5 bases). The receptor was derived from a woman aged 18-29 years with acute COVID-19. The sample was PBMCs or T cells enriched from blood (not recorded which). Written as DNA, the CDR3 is TGTGCCAGCAGCTTAACGGGGAGCTCCTACGAGCAGTACTTC. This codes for CASSLTGSSYEQYF.